These 32 T cell receptor beta chains share one sample of origin, sequenced in a study of cytomegalovirus exposure and HLA in healthy donors. The PCR made use of 60 Vbeta and 13 Jbeta primers. Produced via immunoSEQ multiplex PCR; TCRdb's table is partial and in-frame only. The repertoire includes hundreds of thousands of clones, 75% to 85% of them detected once, and roughly 2.6% sits in the top ten. Input material: PBMCs. The receptors originated from a woman aged 60-75 years in good health and CMV-seropositive.

The gene calls are TRBV5-1 and TRBJ1-1; 8 nucleotides align to TRBD1. The CDR3 is made up of 15 amino acids. Germline-derived CDR1 and CDR2 are SGHRS and YFSETQ. J lost 3 bases, V lost 4 bases, and 8 bases had no gene match. The CDR3, as DNA: TGCGCCAGCAGCAATACTCTGGACAGGGACACTGAAGCTTTCTTT. Amino acid sequence: CASSNTLDRDTEAFF.

The genes are TRBV18 and TRBJ1-2; TRBD1 might be the D (6 bases). V was shortened by 5 bases and J by 6 bases, with 19 bases between the two germline ends. This CDR3 has 15 amino acids. Germline assignment: CDR1 KGHSH and CDR2 LQKENI. This CDR3 reads CASSSYHDSGDGYTF. The CDR3 DNA reads TGTGCCAGCTCATCATACCACGATTCAGGGGATGGCTACACCTTC.

The chain uses TRBV30 and TRBJ1-1; possible D gene TRBD1, 5 bases. The V end lost 0 bases, the J end lost 5 bases, and 13 bases lay between the germline ends. Germline V gene data show CDR1 as GTSNPN and CDR2 as SVGIG (reference sequence). The CDR3 covers 14 residues. The CDR3 nucleotides are TGTGCCTGGAGTGTTGGGGGGGTTAGTACTGAAGCTTTCTTT. It is translated as CAWSVGGVSTEAFF. Filled out from reference TRBV30 and TRBJ1-1, the complete variable domain reads SQTIHQWPATLVQPVGSPLSLECTVEGTSNPNLYWYRQAAGRGLQLLFYSVGIGQISSEVPQNLSASRPQDRQFILSSKKLLLSDSGFYLCAWSVGGVSTEAFFGQGTRLTVV.

The chain employs TRBV7-9 and TRBJ1-1; D is undetermined. The CDR3 is 12 amino acids. Trimming left V 8 bases short and J 9 bases short, with 16 bases between. The germline V gene has CDR1 SEHNR and CDR2 FQNEAQ (reference sequence). The CDR3 sequence is CASGVSAAQAFF. The CDR3, as DNA: TGTGCCAGCGGTGTGTCTGCCGCGCAAGCTTTCTTT. Drawing the rest from reference TRBV7-9 and TRBJ1-1, the complete variable domain is DTGVSQNPRHKITKRGQNVTFRCDPISEHNRLYWYRQTLGQGPEFLTYFQNEAQLEKSRLLSDRFSAERPKGSFSTLEIQRTEQGDSAMYLCASGVSAAQAFFGQGTRLTVV.

The chain couples TRBV19 to TRBJ2-7, with D unclear. Looked up from germline, CDR1 is LNHDA and CDR2 is SQIVND (reference sequence). Between the trimmed V and J ends, which lost 1 base and 2 bases, there was a span of 9 bases. The CDR3 consists of 14 residues. DNA of the CDR3: TGTGCCAGTAGTATAGTTCGCAGGACCTACGAGCAGTACTTC. Its translation: CASSIVRRTYEQYF.

The genes are TRBV7-8 and TRBJ1-4; no firm D call. The CDR3 spans 15 residues. CDR1 is SGHVS, CDR2 FQNEAQ, per germline. Between the trimmed V and J ends, which lost 1 base and 7 bases, there was a span of 13 bases. The CDR3 bases are TGTGCCAGCAGCTTAGAACGTGGGCAGGTTGAAAAACTGTTTTTT. Its protein product is CASSLERGQVEKLFF.

The J gene is TRBJ1-5, the V gene TRBV10-3, with a possible D match to TRBD1 (5 bases). This CDR3 spans 15 amino acids. The V gene lost 2 bases and the J gene lost 1 base, with 9 bases spanning the gap. Per the germline V gene, CDR1 is ENHRY and CDR2 is SYGVKD. CDR3 in amino acids: CAISEVRGSNQPQHF. As DNA, the CDR3 is TGTGCCATCAGTGAGGTTCGGGGGAGCAATCAGCCCCAGCATTTT.

This chain connects TRBV7-9 to TRBJ2-2, with 8 bases matching TRBD2. Germline V lookup: CDR1 SEHNR, CDR2 FQNEAQ (reference sequence). V lost 5 bases to trimming and J lost 3 bases; unmatched junction nucleotides: 2. This CDR3 comprises 14 residues. The CDR3 region is CASSGREDTGELFF. The CDR3 DNA sequence: TGTGCCAGCAGCGGGCGGGAGGACACCGGGGAGCTGTTTTTT.

A word on this clone: The junction differs from germline at one of its ends, possibly a read error. The chain uses TRBV7-9 and TRBJ2-1; TRBD2 agrees at 10 bases. The germline gives CDR1 SEHNR, CDR2 FQNEAQ (reference sequence). The CDR3 covers 17 residues. CDR3 DNA sequence: TGTTCCAGCAGCTTAGCGCTCGGGAGCGGGAGGGCCGATGAGCAGTTCTTC. It encodes CSSSLALGSGRADEQFF.

The chain recombines TRBV10-3 with TRBJ2-7, with 9 bases aligning to TRBD1. CDR1 and CDR2 (germline): ENHRY, SYGVKD. With V trimmed by 2 bases and J by 1 base, 3 bases remained unmatched. This CDR3 comprises 15 residues. In nucleotides, the CDR3 is TGTGCCATCAGTGAGCCGGGACAGGGATCCTACGAGCAGTACTTC. Its translation: CAISEPGQGSYEQYF.

V and J are TRBV18 and TRBJ1-4; 8 positions agree with TRBD1. After removal of 3 bases from V and 8 bases from J, the junction contained 8 bases not matched to a gene. Germline V gives CDR1 KGHSH, CDR2 LQKENI. The CDR3 is 15 amino acids. This chain's CDR3 is CASSPGTGGGEKLFF. The CDR3 DNA follows: TGTGCCAGCTCACCCGGGACAGGCGGGGGAGAAAAACTGTTTTTT.

This chain links TRBV2 with TRBJ1-1; D gene uncertain. The germline CDR1 and CDR2 sequences are SNHLY and FYNNEI. The CDR3 spans 13 residues. V lost 2 bases, J lost 5 bases, and 9 bases lay in between. CDR3 bases: TGTGCCAGCAGTGAATTTCGGGAGACTGAAGCTTTCTTT. This gives the protein CASSEFRETEAFF. The variable domain in full, with the rest retrieved from reference TRBV2 and TRBJ1-1, is EPEVTQTPSHQVTQMGQEVILRCVPISNHLYFYWYRQILGQKVEFLVSFYNNEISEKSEIFDDQFSVERPDGSNFTLKIRSTKLEDSAMYFCASSEFRETEAFFGQGTRLTVV.

The CDR3 nucleotides read TGTGCCAGCAGTGAAGTCCCAGGGGTGAACACTGAAGCTTTCTTT. This translates into CASSEVPGVNTEAFF. V is TRBV6-1 and J is TRBJ1-1, with a tentative D call TRBD1 (6 bases). Germline assignment: CDR1 MNHNS and CDR2 SASEGT. The V and J ends lost 1 base and 0 bases respectively, with 9 bases between them. The CDR3 runs to 15 residues.

The chain is built from TRBV7-8 and TRBJ1-6; possible D gene TRBD1, 5 bases. Germline V CDR1 and CDR2: SGHVS, FQNEAQ. The CDR3 sequence is 14 residues long. Trimming took off 0 bases at V and 10 bases at J, with 10 bases between the two ends. The CDR3 here is CASSLAGGGSPLHF. DNA of the CDR3: TGTGCCAGCAGCTTAGCGGGGGGTGGGTCACCCCTCCACTTT.

The CDR3 here is CASSARLASYTQYF. CDR3 nucleotide sequence: TGTGCCAGCTCGGCGCGACTAGCGTCATATACGCAGTATTTT. V and J are TRBV27 and TRBJ2-3; TRBD2 aligns across 8 bases. The CDR3 spans 14 residues. Unmatched junction bases numbered 11, after V lost 8 bases and J lost 7 bases. CDR1 MNHEY and CDR2 SMNVEV come from the germline V gene (reference sequence).

Notes on this clone: At one end the junction does not follow the germline gene, possibly because of a read error. The sample contains more than one DNA sequence encoding this CDR3. V gene TRBV10-3 combines with J gene TRBJ1-1; D remains ambiguous. Germline V gene sequence: CDR1 ENHRY, CDR2 SYGVKD. The CDR3 runs 13 residues. The CDR3 is CAIKAGIDTEAFF. The CDR3 DNA reads as TGTGCCATCAAGGCGGGGATAGACACTGAAGCCTTCTTT.

The CDR3 spells CASSFQAGEGTQYF. The CDR3 DNA sequence: TGCGCCAGCAGCTTTCAAGCGGGAGAGGGGACCCAGTACTTC. V gene TRBV5-1 combines with J gene TRBJ2-5, with 8 bases fitting TRBD2. CDR1 and CDR2 from the germline V gene are SGHRS and YFSETQ. This CDR3 has 14 residues. With V trimmed by 2 bases and J by 7 bases, 7 bases remained unmatched.

This clone was detected a few times. The V gene is TRBV6-5, the J gene TRBJ2-4; D is undetermined. Germline V gene lookup returns CDR1 MNHEY and CDR2 SVGAGI. Between the trimmed V and J ends, which lost 5 bases and 6 bases, there was a span of 14 bases. The CDR3 consists of 14 residues. The DNA of the CDR3 is TGTGCCAGCAGTGGATCTAGAGTGGGAAACATTCAGTACTTC. As protein: CASSGSRVGNIQYF.

This clone was seen once. The chain couples TRBV7-9 to TRBJ1-4; D is possibly TRBD1 (5 bases). CDR1 is SEHNR and CDR2 is FQNEAQ in the germline V gene (reference sequence). The CDR3 covers 13 residues. Trimming pared 8 bases from V and 7 bases from J, leaving 14 bases between. The CDR3 region has the DNA TGTGCCAGCCCTATTGGGGCCGGTGAAAAACTGTTTTTT. Translation: CASPIGAGEKLFF.

The table lists this clone with a few counts. This chain connects TRBV19 to TRBJ2-7; TRBD1 matches at 8 bases. CDR3 length: 15 amino acids. V lost 3 bases, J lost 3 bases, and 7 bases stayed unmatched. Germline CDR1 and CDR2: LNHDA and SQIVND (reference sequence). The CDR3 DNA reads TGTGCCAGTAGTATTTTGGTGACAGGGGTCTACGAGCAGTACTTC. It yields the protein CASSILVTGVYEQYF.

This clone was seen a few times. This CDR3 is CASSLTSGRANRSYEQYF. CDR3 coding DNA: TGTGCCAGCAGCTTAACTAGCGGGAGGGCCAACCGGTCCTACGAGCAGTACTTC. The chain joins TRBV7-2 to TRBJ2-7; TRBD2 matches 13 bases. V shed 2 bases and J 1 base; nucleotides not matched to a gene: 8. The CDR3 contains 18 residues. The germline gives CDR1 SGHTA, CDR2 FQGNSA.

The rearrangement joins TRBV5-5 to TRBJ1-2, with no clear D. Per germline, CDR1 SGHKS and CDR2 YYEKEE (reference sequence). This CDR3 comprises 13 residues. Trimming removed 6 bases from V and 7 bases from J, with 16 bases in between. CDR3: CASTISEGTGYTF. The CDR3 DNA reads as TGTGCCAGCACCATCTCTGAGGGAACTGGCTACACCTTC.

The CDR3: CASSTDTSKGKLFF. CDR3 in DNA: TGCGCCAGCAGCACAGACACCTCGAAAGGAAAACTGTTTTTT. The chain recombines TRBV5-1 with TRBJ1-4; D remains unclear. Germline-derived CDR1 and CDR2 are SGHRS and YFSETQ. V dropped 4 bases and J dropped 10 bases, with 17 bases sitting between them. The length of the CDR3 is 14 residues.

V gene TRBV4-1 combines with J gene TRBJ1-2, with 9 nucleotides matching TRBD1. The CDR3 extends over 16 amino acids. Germline V gives CDR1 MGHRA, CDR2 YSYEKL. The V segment lost 0 bases and the J segment 0 bases; nucleotides outside the gene matches: 2. The CDR3 bases are TGCGCCAGCAGCCAAGATAGGACAGGGGCTAACTATGGCTACACCTTC. Protein product: CASSQDRTGANYGYTF.

The chain recombines TRBV27 with TRBJ2-3; D remains ambiguous. The CDR3 length is 13 residues. CDR1 is MNHEY, CDR2 SMNVEV, per germline (reference sequence). V lost 2 bases and J 3 bases, leaving 6 bases between the germline ends. The CDR3: CASSLAFTDTQYF. Written as DNA, the CDR3 is TGTGCCAGCAGTTTAGCGTTTACAGATACGCAGTATTTT.

The sample holds a few counts of this clone. The chain's CDR3 is CASSIWQGAVQPQHF. CDR3 in DNA: TGTGCCAGTAGTATTTGGCAGGGGGCGGTTCAGCCCCAGCATTTT. This chain links TRBV19 with TRBJ1-5, with 8 bases aligning to TRBD1. This CDR3 is 15 amino acids long. CDR1 and CDR2 from the germline V gene are LNHDA and SQIVND (reference sequence). J lost 6 bases, V lost 3 bases, and 7 bases had no gene match.

The chain recombines TRBV9 with TRBJ2-2; 9 bases are shared with TRBD2. This CDR3 comprises 16 residues. The germline V gene has CDR1 SGDLS and CDR2 YYNGEE. With V trimmed by 5 bases and J by 1 base, 6 bases remained unmatched. CDR3 region: CASSLSGGQNTGELFF. Written as DNA, the CDR3 is TGTGCCAGCAGTCTTAGCGGGGGCCAGAACACCGGGGAGCTGTTTTTT.

The chain recombines TRBV7-9 with TRBJ1-1, with a tentative D call TRBD1 (6 bases). Germline V gene data show CDR1 as SEHNR and CDR2 as FQNEAQ (reference sequence). The CDR3 length is 14 residues. Trimming left V 4 bases short and J 2 bases short, with 11 bases between. The CDR3 protein is CASSSRQANTEAFF. As DNA, the CDR3 is TGTGCCAGCAGCTCTAGACAGGCAAACACTGAAGCTTTCTTT.

The chain links TRBV10-3 to TRBJ1-5; D remains ambiguous. The V gene lost 4 bases and the J gene lost 2 bases, with 6 bases spanning the gap. Germline values: CDR1 ENHRY, CDR2 SYGVKD. The CDR3 has 13 residues. DNA for the CDR3: TGTGCCATCAGTGGCTCAGGCAATCAGCCCCAGCATTTT. This translates into CAISGSGNQPQHF.

The gene calls are TRBV30 and TRBJ2-1; D ambiguous. CDR1 GTSNPN and CDR2 SVGIG come from the germline V gene (reference sequence). This CDR3 comprises 12 residues. Between the trimmed V and J ends, which lost 2 bases and 7 bases, there was a span of 9 bases. CDR3 in DNA: TGTGCCTGGAGTCCCTTAGTGAATGAGCAGTTCTTC. Encoded protein: CAWSPLVNEQFF.

The rearrangement joins TRBV7-2 to TRBJ2-7; 7 positions agree with TRBD1. Germline lookup yields CDR1 SGHTA and CDR2 FQGNSA. The CDR3 loop spans 14 amino acids. Germline trimming cut 3 bases from V and 5 bases from J; bases unmatched to any gene: 7. The CDR3 sequence is CASSFSRGSNEQYF. CDR3 nucleotide sequence: TGTGCCAGCAGCTTCAGCAGGGGGTCAAACGAGCAGTACTTC.

The chain recombines TRBV30 with TRBJ1-1; TRBD1 might be the D (5 bases). V was clipped by 2 bases and J by 5 bases, with 12 bases between them. Germline V lookup: CDR1 GTSNPN, CDR2 SVGIG (reference sequence). The CDR3 totals 13 residues. The CDR3 nucleotides read TGTGCCTGGAGTTGGGGGGGAACGACTGAAGCTTTCTTT. This translates into CAWSWGGTTEAFF.